What follows are 18 T cell receptor beta chains derived from one specimen sequenced in a study of tissue T cells after allogeneic stem cell transplantation. Assay used: immunoSEQ multiplex PCR; TCRdb lists only in-frame clones, some missing. The sample has 300 to 400 clones; roughly 50% are singletons. The sample consisted of ascending colon tissue, taken at autopsy. The receptors come from a female patient aged 40-69 years with steroid-refractory graft-versus-host disease after an allogeneic stem cell transplant. Some T cells may have originated in the graft donor.

This clone was counted a few times. CDR3 protein: CASRQGNTGELFF. CDR3 nucleotide sequence: TGTGCCAGCCGACAGGGGAACACCGGGGAGCTGTTTTTT. This sequence joins TRBV6-5 and TRBJ2-2, with TRBD1 matching over 7 bases. The CDR3 sequence is 13 residues long. The V gene end was trimmed by 8 bases and the J gene end by 1 base; junction bases not matched to a gene: 1. The V gene's germline CDR1 is MNHEY and CDR2 SVGAGI.

This chain connects TRBV10-3 to TRBJ2-5; TRBD2 aligns across 13 bases. The CDR3 loop spans 13 amino acids. Germline V lookup: CDR1 ENHRY, CDR2 SYGVKD. V trimming: 10 bases; J trimming: 5 bases; junction bases outside the gene matches: 4. CDR3 bases: TGTGCCACACGACTAGCGGGAGGTGAGACCCAGTACTTC. It yields the protein CATRLAGGETQYF.

There are a few counts of this clone. The genes are TRBV29-1 and TRBJ2-7; the D gene could be TRBD1 or TRBD2 (5 bases each). The V end was cut by 6 bases, the J end by 0 bases, with 12 bases between. CDR1 is SQVTM, CDR2 ANQGSEA, per germline. The CDR3 spans 13 residues. CDR3 sequence: CSVRDGRSYEQYF. In DNA form, the CDR3 reads TGCAGCGTCCGGGACGGTCGCTCCTACGAGCAGTACTTC.

This clone is hyperexpanded. This chain uses TRBV14 with TRBJ1-1, with D tentatively TRBD1 (5 bases). This CDR3 region has 14 residues. The germline V gene has CDR1 SGHDN and CDR2 FVKESK. The V and J ends lost 3 bases and 6 bases respectively, with 14 bases between them. The chain's CDR3 is CASSQERGRAEAFF. CDR3 sequence (DNA): TGTGCCAGCAGCCAGGAGAGGGGTAGGGCTGAAGCTTTCTTT.

The rearrangement links TRBV4-1 to TRBJ1-2; D may be TRBD1 (6 bases). In germline, CDR1 is MGHRA, CDR2 YSYEKL. The CDR3 is made up of 14 amino acids. The germline V and J ends were trimmed by 4 bases and 3 bases, with 12 bases remaining between them. Written as DNA, the CDR3 is TGCGCCAGCAGCCCAAACTCAGGGGACTATGGCTACACCTTC. It codes for CASSPNSGDYGYTF.

V usage is TRBV25-1 and J usage is TRBJ2-5; D gene uncertain. Germline V lookup: CDR1 MGHDK, CDR2 SYGVNS. The CDR3 is 11 residues long. V gave up 1 base and J gave up 5 bases, with 2 bases separating them. Written as DNA, the CDR3 is TGTGCCAGCAGTGAATGGGAGACCCAGTACTTC. This codes for CASSEWETQYF.

This chain joins TRBV6-5 and TRBJ1-1; D gene ambiguous. Germline CDR1 is MNHEY and CDR2 is SVGAGI. V dropped 6 bases and J dropped 3 bases, with 8 bases sitting between them. The CDR3 consists of 12 residues. The CDR3 DNA sequence: TGTGCCAGCAGACGCGAGGACACTGAAGCTTTCTTT. This gives the protein CASRREDTEAFF.

This clone is hyperexpanded within its sample. The V gene is TRBV5-5, the J gene TRBJ1-6; 8 nucleotides line up with TRBD1. V shed 4 bases, J shed 7 bases, and the junction held 7 bases outside the gene matches. CDR1 and CDR2 (germline): SGHKS, YYEKEE (reference sequence). CDR3 size: 15 residues. The CDR3 DNA is TGTGCCAGCAGCCTTCAGGGGGCCAGGAATTCACCCCTCCACTTT. As protein: CASSLQGARNSPLHF.

This clone was seen only a few times. The V gene is TRBV18, the J gene TRBJ1-5, with unresolved D. CDR3 length: 16 amino acids. Between the trimmed V and J ends, which lost 2 bases and 0 bases, there was a span of 11 bases. The germline CDR1 and CDR2 sequences are KGHSH and LQKENI. This CDR3 reads CASSPVGTTSNQPQHF. CDR3 nucleotides: TGTGCCAGCTCACCAGTAGGAACGACTAGCAATCAGCCCCAGCATTTT.

This rearrangement joins TRBV3-1 (or the pseudogene TRBV3-2) to TRBJ1-1; unclear D gene. V lost 1 base to trimming and J lost 7 bases, with 13 bases between them. This CDR3 spans 14 amino acids. CDR1 and CDR2 from the germline V gene are LGHDT and YNNKEL (reference sequence). The CDR3 protein is CASSQGAHWSEAFF. CDR3 coding DNA: TGTGCCAGCAGCCAAGGGGCGCACTGGAGTGAAGCTTTCTTT.

The chain carries TRBV5-6 and TRBJ1-5, with 7 bases matching TRBD1. In germline, CDR1 is SGHDT, CDR2 YYEEEE. V dropped 2 bases and J dropped 6; count of bases not matched to a gene: 8. The CDR3 loop spans 15 amino acids. CDR3 coding DNA: TGTGCCAGCAGCTTCAGGGGGAGGTCAGGTCAGCCCCAGCATTTT. Translated: CASSFRGRSGQPQHF.

This clone was detected only a few times. The V call is TRBV5-5, the J call TRBJ2-2, with TRBD2 as a possible D gene (5 bases). The V gene lost 2 bases and the J gene lost 5 bases, with 10 bases spanning the gap. The CDR3 length is 14 residues. The germline gives CDR1 SGHKS, CDR2 YYEKEE (reference sequence). The CDR3 coding sequence is TGTGCCAGCAGCTTTTGGACTGAAACCGGGGAGCTGTTTTTT. Its translation is CASSFWTETGELFF.

This clone is deemed large. The rearrangement links TRBV11-2 to TRBJ1-5, with unresolved D. Trimming cost V 5 bases and J 0 bases, with 5 bases left between them. CDR1 and CDR2 (germline): SGHAT, FQNNGV. This CDR3 has 13 residues. The CDR3 is CASSSNSNQPQHF. The CDR3 nucleotides read TGTGCCAGCAGCAGCAATAGCAATCAGCCCCAGCATTTT. Based on the CDR3 plus reference TRBV11-2 and TRBJ1-5, the full variable domain is EAGVAQSPRYKIIEKRQSVAFWCNPISGHATLYWYQQILGQGPKLLIQFQNNGVVDDSQLPKDRFSAERLKGVDSTLKIQPAKLEDSAVYLCASSSNSNQPQHFGDGTRLSIL.

A few counts support this clone. The chain employs TRBV3-1 (or the pseudogene TRBV3-2) and TRBJ2-7; 8 bases are a match to TRBD1. J was trimmed by 1 base and V by 1 base; bases with no gene match: 18. Germline V gene sequence: CDR1 LGHDT, CDR2 YNNKEL (reference sequence). The CDR3 contains 20 residues. The DNA for the CDR3 is TGTGCCAGCAGCCAAGTTAGCCCGGGACAGGTCCCAGGCCATTCCTACGAGCAGTACTTC. Translating it yields CASSQVSPGQVPGHSYEQYF.

This clone was detected a few times. This chain connects TRBV10-3 to TRBJ2-5, with D possibly being TRBD1 (6 bases). The CDR3 covers 15 residues. Trimming took off 4 bases at V and 5 bases at J, with 17 bases between the two ends. Germline lookup yields CDR1 ENHRY and CDR2 SYGVKD. CDR3 protein: CAISAAQGPQETQYF. CDR3 DNA sequence: TGTGCCATCAGTGCCGCACAGGGACCTCAGGAGACCCAGTACTTC.

The table lists this clone with a few counts. The chain combines TRBV5-1 with TRBJ2-2; a weak D match, TRBD1 (5 bases). CDR3 length: 14 amino acids. Germline CDR1 and CDR2: SGHRS and YFSETQ. Between the trimmed V and J ends, which lost 4 bases and 5 bases, there was a span of 12 bases. CDR3 DNA: TGCGCCAGCAGCCCCCAGGGCGTGACCGGGGAGCTGTTTTTT. This codes for CASSPQGVTGELFF.

Here the CDR3 reads CASSRRGGGYTF. The CDR3 DNA reads as TGTGCCAGCAGTCGCAGGGGAGGTGGCTACACCTTC. The rearrangement uses TRBV6-5 and TRBJ1-2; a possible D gene is TRBD1 (6 bases). The germline CDR1 and CDR2 sequences are MNHEY and SVGAGI. This CDR3 contains 12 residues. Between the trimmed V and J ends, which lost 5 bases and 7 bases, there was a span of 11 bases.

This chain connects TRBV9 to TRBJ1-2; D gene ambiguous. The CDR3 is 11 amino acids. With 4 bases removed from V and 5 bases from J, the gap between germline ends came to 6 bases. Looked up from germline, CDR1 is SGDLS and CDR2 is YYNGEE. The CDR3 DNA reads TGTGCCAGCAGCCCCTCTTATGGCTACACCTTC. Translating gives CASSPSYGYTF.